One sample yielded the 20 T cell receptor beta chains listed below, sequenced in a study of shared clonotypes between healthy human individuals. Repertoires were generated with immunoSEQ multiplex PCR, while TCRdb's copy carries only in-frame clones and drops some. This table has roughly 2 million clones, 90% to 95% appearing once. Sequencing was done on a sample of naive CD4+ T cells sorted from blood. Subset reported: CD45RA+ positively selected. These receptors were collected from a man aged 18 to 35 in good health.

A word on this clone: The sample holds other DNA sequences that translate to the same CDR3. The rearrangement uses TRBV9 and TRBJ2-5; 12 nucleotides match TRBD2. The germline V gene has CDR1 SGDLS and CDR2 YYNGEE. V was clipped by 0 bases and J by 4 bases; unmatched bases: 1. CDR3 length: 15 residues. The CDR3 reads CASSVAGLAGETQYF. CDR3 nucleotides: TGTGCCAGCAGCGTAGCGGGACTAGCGGGAGAGACCCAGTACTTC.

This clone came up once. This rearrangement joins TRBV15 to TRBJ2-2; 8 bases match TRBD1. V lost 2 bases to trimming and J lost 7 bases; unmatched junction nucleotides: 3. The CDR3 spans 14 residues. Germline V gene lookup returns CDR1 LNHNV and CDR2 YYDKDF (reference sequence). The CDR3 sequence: CATSRQGADGELFF. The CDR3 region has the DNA TGTGCCACCAGCAGACAGGGGGCGGACGGGGAGCTGTTTTTT.

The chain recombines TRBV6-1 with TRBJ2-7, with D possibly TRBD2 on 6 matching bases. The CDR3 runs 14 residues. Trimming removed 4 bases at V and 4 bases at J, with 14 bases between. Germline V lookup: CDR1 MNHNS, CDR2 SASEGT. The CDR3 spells CASSVRDLGYEQYF. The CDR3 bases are TGTGCCAGCAGTGTTCGGGACTTGGGGTACGAGCAGTACTTC.

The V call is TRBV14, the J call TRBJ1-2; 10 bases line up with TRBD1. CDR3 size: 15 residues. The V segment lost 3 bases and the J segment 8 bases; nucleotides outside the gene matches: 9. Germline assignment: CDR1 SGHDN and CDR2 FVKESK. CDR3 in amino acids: CASSQAGTGAWGYTF. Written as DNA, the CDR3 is TGTGCCAGCAGCCAGGCCGGGACAGGGGCATGGGGCTACACCTTC.

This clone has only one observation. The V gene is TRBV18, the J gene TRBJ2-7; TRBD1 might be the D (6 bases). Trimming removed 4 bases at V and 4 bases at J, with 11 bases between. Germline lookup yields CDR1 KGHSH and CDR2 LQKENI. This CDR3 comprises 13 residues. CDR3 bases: TGTGCCAGCTCACGAGAACAGGGTTACGAGCAGTACTTC. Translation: CASSREQGYEQYF. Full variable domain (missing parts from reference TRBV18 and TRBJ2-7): NAGVMQNPRHLVRRRGQEARLRCSPMKGHSHVYWYRQLPEEGLKFMVYLQKENIIDESGMPKERFSAEFPKEGPSILRIQQVVRGDSAAYFCASSREQGYEQYFGPGTRLTVT.

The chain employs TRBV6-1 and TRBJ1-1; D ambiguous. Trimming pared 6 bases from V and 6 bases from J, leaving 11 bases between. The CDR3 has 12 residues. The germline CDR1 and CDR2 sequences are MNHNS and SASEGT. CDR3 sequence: CASSPEGAEAFF. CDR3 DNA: TGTGCCAGCAGCCCGGAGGGCGCTGAAGCTTTCTTT.

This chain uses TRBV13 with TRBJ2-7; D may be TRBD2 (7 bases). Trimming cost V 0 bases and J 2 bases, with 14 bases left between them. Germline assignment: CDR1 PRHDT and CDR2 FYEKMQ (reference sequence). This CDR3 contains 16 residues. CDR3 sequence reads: CASSLGVRGAAYEQYF. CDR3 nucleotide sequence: TGTGCCAGCAGCTTAGGCGTTCGGGGGGCGGCCTACGAGCAGTACTTC.

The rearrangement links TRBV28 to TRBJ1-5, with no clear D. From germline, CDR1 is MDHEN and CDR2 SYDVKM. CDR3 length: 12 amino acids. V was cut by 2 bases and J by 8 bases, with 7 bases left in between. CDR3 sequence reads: CASSLLPEPQHF. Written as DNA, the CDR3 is TGTGCCAGCAGTTTACTCCCAGAGCCCCAGCATTTT.

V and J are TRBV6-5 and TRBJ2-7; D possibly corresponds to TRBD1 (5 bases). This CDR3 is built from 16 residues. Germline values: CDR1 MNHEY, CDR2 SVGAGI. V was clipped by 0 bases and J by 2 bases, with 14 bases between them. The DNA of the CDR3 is TGTGCCAGCAGTTACTCGACGATGACAGTAACCTACGAGCAGTACTTC. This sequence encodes CASSYSTMTVTYEQYF.

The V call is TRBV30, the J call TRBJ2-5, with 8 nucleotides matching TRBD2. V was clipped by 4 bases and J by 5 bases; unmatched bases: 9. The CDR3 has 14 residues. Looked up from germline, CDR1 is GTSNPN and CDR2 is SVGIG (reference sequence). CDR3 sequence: CAWTLNGGAETQYF. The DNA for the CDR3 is TGTGCCTGGACTTTGAACGGGGGGGCGGAGACCCAGTACTTC.

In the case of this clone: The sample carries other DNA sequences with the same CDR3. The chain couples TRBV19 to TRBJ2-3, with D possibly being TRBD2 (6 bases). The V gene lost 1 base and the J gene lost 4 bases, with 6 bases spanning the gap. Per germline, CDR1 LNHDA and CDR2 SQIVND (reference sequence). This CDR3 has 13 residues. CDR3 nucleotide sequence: TGTGCCAGTAGTATAGGCGGGGCAGATACGCAGTATTTT. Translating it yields CASSIGGADTQYF.

The CDR3 reads CASSMGWNEQFF. DNA for the CDR3: TGTGCCAGTAGTATGGGGTGGAATGAGCAGTTCTTC. The chain recombines TRBV19 with TRBJ2-1; no clear D gene. Trimming pared 3 bases from V and 7 bases from J, leaving 7 bases between. The CDR3 sequence is 12 residues long. Looked up from germline, CDR1 is LNHDA and CDR2 is SQIVND (reference sequence).

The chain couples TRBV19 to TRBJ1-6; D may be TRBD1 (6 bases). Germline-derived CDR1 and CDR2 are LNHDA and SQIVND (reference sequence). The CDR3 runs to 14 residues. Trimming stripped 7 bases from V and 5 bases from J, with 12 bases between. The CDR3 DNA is TGTGCCAGTACCTGGACAGAGAATAATTCACCCCTCCACTTT. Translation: CASTWTENNSPLHF.

CDR3 in DNA: TGCGCCAGCAGCCAAGATAGATTAGGGGAGGACTATGGCTACACCTTC. This translates into CASSQDRLGEDYGYTF. The rearrangement links TRBV4-1 to TRBJ1-2; tentatively, D is TRBD1 (5 bases). V gave up 0 bases and J gave up 3 bases, with 14 bases separating them. The CDR3 extends over 16 amino acids. Germline V gene data show CDR1 as MGHRA and CDR2 as YSYEKL.

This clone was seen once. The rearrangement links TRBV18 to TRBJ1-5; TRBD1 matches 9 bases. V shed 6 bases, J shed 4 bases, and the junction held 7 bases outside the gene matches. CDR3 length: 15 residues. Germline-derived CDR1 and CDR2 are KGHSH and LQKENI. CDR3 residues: CASSGPGQGNQPQHF. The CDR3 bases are TGTGCCAGCTCCGGACCGGGACAGGGAAATCAGCCCCAGCATTTT.

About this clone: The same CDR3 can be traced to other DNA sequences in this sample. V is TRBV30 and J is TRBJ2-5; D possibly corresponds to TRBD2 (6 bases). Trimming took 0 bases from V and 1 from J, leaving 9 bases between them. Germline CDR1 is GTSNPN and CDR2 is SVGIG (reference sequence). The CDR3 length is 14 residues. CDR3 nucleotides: TGTGCCTGGAGTGTCGGGGGAAGCCAAGAGACCCAGTACTTC. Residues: CAWSVGGSQETQYF. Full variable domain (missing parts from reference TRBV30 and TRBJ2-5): SQTIHQWPATLVQPVGSPLSLECTVEGTSNPNLYWYRQAAGRGLQLLFYSVGIGQISSEVPQNLSASRPQDRQFILSSKKLLLSDSGFYLCAWSVGGSQETQYFGPGTRLLVL.

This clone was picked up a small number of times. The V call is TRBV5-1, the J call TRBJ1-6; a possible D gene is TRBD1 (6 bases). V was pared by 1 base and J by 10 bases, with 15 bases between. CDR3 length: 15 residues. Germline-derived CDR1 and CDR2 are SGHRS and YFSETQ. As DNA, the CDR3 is TGCGCCAGCAGCTTGACTGGCAGGGGTAGATCACCCCTCCACTTT. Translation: CASSLTGRGRSPLHF.

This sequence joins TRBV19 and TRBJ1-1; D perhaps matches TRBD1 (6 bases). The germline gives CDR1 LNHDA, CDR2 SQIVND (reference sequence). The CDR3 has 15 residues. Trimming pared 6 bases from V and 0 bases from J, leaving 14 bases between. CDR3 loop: CASSEQGFMNTEAFF. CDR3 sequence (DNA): TGTGCCAGTAGCGAACAGGGTTTCATGAACACTGAAGCTTTCTTT.

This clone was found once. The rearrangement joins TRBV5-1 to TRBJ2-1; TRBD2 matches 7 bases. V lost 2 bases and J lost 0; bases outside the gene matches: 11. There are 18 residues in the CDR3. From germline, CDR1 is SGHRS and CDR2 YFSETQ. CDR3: CASSLSDGGFSSYNEQFF. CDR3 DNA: TGCGCCAGCAGCTTATCAGACGGGGGGTTCAGCTCCTACAATGAGCAGTTCTTC.

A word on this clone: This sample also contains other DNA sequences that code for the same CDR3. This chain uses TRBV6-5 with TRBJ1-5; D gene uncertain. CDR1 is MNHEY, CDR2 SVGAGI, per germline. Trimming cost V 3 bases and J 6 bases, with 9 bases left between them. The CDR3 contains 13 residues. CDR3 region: CASSYSSGQPQHF. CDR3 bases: TGTGCCAGCAGTTATTCCAGCGGTCAGCCCCAGCATTTT.